This TCR beta chain emerged from a study of cytomegalovirus exposure and HLA in healthy donors. Researchers ran the PCR with 60 Vbeta and 13 Jbeta primers. The method was immunoSEQ multiplex PCR; TCRdb's version includes in-frame clones alone and lacks a portion of them. Here the sample table reports around 210,000 clones. Those who donated were healthy bone marrow donors. Remarks on this clone: Antigen unknown.

Study results and caveats: CMV serostatus was the only immune exposure information that was available. An analysis done earlier found most TCR beta V segments productive about 87% or about 30% of the time.

Germline V lookup: CDR1 SGHAT, CDR2 FQNNGV. V gave up 5 bases and J gave up 2 bases; unmatched junction bases: 11. The CDR3 length is 17 residues. The receptor was derived from a woman aged 25 to 45 in good health and CMV-seropositive. The J gene is TRBJ2-1, the V gene TRBV11-2; 8 positions agree with TRBD2. The sequencing sample was made of PBMCs. The CDR3 here is CASSLRSSGTTYNEQFF. For the CDR3, the DNA is TGTGCCAGCAGCCTACGTAGTAGCGGGACCACCTACAATGAGCAGTTCTTC.